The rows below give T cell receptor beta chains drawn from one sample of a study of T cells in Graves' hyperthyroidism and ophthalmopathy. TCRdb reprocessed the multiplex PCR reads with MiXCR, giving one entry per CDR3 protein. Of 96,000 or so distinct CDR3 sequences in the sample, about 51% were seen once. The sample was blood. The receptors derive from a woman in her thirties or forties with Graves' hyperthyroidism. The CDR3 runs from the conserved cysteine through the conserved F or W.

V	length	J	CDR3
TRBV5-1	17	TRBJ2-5	CASSLGQGPNTEETQYF
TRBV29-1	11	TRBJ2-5	CSVIQGETQYF
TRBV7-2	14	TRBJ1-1	CASSPGGGFTEAFF
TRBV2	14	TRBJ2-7	CASSGGSGPYEQYF
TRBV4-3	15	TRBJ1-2	CASSQDGAWGYGYTF
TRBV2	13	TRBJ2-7	CASTTGRVYEQYF
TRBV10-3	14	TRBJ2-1	CASSFVRAYNEQFF
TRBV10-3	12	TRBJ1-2	CAILVRDGGYTF
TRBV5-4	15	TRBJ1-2	CASSRTGNLNYGYTF
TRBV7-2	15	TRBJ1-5	CASSLVPGEAQPQHF
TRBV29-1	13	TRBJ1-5	CSVEGGPNQPQHF
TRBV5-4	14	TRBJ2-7	CASSRAGRGYEQYF
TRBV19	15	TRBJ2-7	CASSRAGQGSHEQYF
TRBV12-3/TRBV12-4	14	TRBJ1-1	CASSWGGMNTEAFF
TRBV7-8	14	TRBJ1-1	CASSKQGGNTEAFF
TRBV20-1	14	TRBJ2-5	CSAPGSGRGETQYF
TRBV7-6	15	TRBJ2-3	CASSSLQGRGDTQYF
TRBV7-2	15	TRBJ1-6	CASSQGPGADSPLHF
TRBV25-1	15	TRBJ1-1	CATFRTGKRWTEAFF
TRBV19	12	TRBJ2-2	CASSIEQGELFF
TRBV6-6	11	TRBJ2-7	CASSIGGEQYF
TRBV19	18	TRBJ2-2	CASSLGLAGGPSVGELFF
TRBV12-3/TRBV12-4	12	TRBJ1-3	CASSFGGNTIYF
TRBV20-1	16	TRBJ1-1	CSSLRGGGRASTEAFF
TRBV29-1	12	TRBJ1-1	CRPTGARTEAFF
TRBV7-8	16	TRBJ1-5	CASSGQGVGIRQPQHF
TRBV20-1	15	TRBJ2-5	CSARDRGRGQETQYF
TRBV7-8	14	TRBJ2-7	CASSAQTGYYEQYF
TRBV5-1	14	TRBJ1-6	CASSTGADNSPLHF
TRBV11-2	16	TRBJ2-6	CASSQIGSTGANVLTF
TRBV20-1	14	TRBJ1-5	CSARGQPKPEPQHF
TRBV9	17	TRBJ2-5	CASSQRWGGSMLETQYF
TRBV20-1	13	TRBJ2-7	CSAPGTGFYEQYF
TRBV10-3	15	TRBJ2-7	CATIHRDRGTYEQYF
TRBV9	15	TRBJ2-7	CASSVQGAGTYEQYF
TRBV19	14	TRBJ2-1	CASSIGGAYNEQFF
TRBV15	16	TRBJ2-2	CATSSPRASNTGELFF
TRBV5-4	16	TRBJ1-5	CASSLGGQGSNQPQHF
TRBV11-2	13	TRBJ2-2	CASSKSDTGELFF
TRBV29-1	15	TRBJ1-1	CSVEDPDGSDTEAFF
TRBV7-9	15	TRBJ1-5	CASSEDRGSNQPQHF
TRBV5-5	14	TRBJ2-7	CASSRSWGHYEQYF
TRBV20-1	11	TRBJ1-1	CSATEVTEAFF
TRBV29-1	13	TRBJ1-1	CSLGGLVSTEAFF
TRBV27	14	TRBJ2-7	CASWGSGPSYEQYF
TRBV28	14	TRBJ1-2	CASSWDSSDYGYTF
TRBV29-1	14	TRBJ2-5	CSVAGTGGGETQYF
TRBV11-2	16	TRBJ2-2	CASSAGGWGHTGELFF